The 28 T cell receptor beta chains below were found in one sample sequenced in a study of cytomegalovirus exposure and HLA in healthy donors. TCRdb's table, derived via immunoSEQ multiplex PCR, lists solely in-frame clones and lacks some. The sample consists of approximately 90,000 clones, roughly 92% of them appearing once. Sequencing was performed on PBMCs. These receptors were collected from a woman aged 25 to 39 in good health and CMV-seropositive.

This clone has a handful of counts. J is TRBJ1-2 and V is TRBV18, with no clear D. The ends were cut back, 4 bases at V and 1 base at J, with 13 bases in the middle. The germline V gene has CDR1 KGHSH and CDR2 LQKENI. The CDR3 totals 15 residues. CDR3: CASSQTHQNNYGYTF. In DNA form, the CDR3 reads TGTGCCAGCTCACAGACTCACCAGAATAACTATGGCTACACCTTC.

This rearrangement joins TRBV28 to TRBJ1-1, with D possibly matching TRBD1 (5 bases). In germline, CDR1 is MDHEN, CDR2 SYDVKM. Trimming shortened V by 1 base and J by 6 bases, and 12 bases separated the two germline ends. This CDR3 has 14 residues. In DNA, the CDR3 is TGTGCCAGCAGTTTATTCCGGGGGGTCTCTGAAGCTTTCTTT. Encoded protein: CASSLFRGVSEAFF.

A few counts support this clone. V is TRBV30 and J is TRBJ2-1; TRBD2 matches 13 bases. There are 15 residues in the CDR3. V shed 8 bases, J shed 9 bases, and the junction held 13 bases outside the gene matches. Looked up from germline, CDR1 is GTSNPN and CDR2 is SVGIG (reference sequence). The DNA of the CDR3 is TGTGCCAGAGACCCCGGGACTAGCGGGATTAGTGAGCAGTTCTTC. This gives the protein CARDPGTSGISEQFF.

This clone was recorded only once. V and J are TRBV5-1 and TRBJ1-4; D may be TRBD1 (5 bases). Trimming left V 0 bases short and J 0 bases short, with 9 bases between. Germline V gives CDR1 SGHRS, CDR2 YFSETQ. CDR3 length: 16 amino acids. The chain's CDR3 is CASSLEQVSTNEKLFF. CDR3 DNA: TGCGCCAGCAGCTTGGAACAGGTTTCAACTAATGAAAAACTGTTTTTT.

The rearrangement joins TRBV12-2 to TRBJ1-5; TRBD1, the D gene given by the table, was not confirmed from the DNA. TRBV12-2 is described as a pseudogene. The CDR3 spans 15 residues. CDR3 in amino acids: CASRSKTGHNQPQHF. As DNA, the CDR3 is TGTGCAAGTCGCTCAAAGACAGGGCATAATCAGCCCCAGCATTTT.

V usage is TRBV6-1 and J usage is TRBJ2-7, with D tentatively TRBD2 (6 bases). This CDR3 comprises 13 residues. The ends were cut back, 10 bases at V and 5 bases at J, with 18 bases in the middle. CDR1 and CDR2 (germline): MNHNS, SASEGT. The CDR3 sequence is CATSTRGFNEQYF. The CDR3 bases are TGTGCCACTTCGACGCGGGGTTTCAACGAGCAGTACTTC.

J is TRBJ2-1 and V is TRBV13, with 12 nucleotides matching TRBD1. This CDR3 has 15 residues. Germline V gene lookup returns CDR1 PRHDT and CDR2 FYEKMQ (reference sequence). Trimming removed 5 bases from V and 7 bases from J; junction bases left unmatched: 6. CDR3 loop: CASSPRDRGPNEQFF. The CDR3 coding sequence is TGTGCCAGCAGCCCCCGGGACAGGGGGCCAAATGAGCAGTTCTTC.

The gene calls are TRBV5-5 and TRBJ1-2; D call uncertain. From germline, CDR1 is SGHKS and CDR2 YYEKEE (reference sequence). The CDR3 sequence is 11 residues long. V lost 1 base, J lost 8 bases, and 6 bases lay in between. The CDR3 coding sequence is TGTGCCAGCAGCTTGAACCGGGGCTACACCTTC. It encodes CASSLNRGYTF.

This chain joins TRBV1 and TRBJ2-7; no DNA check was done on the table's D call, TRBD1. TRBV1 is annotated as a pseudogene. CDR3 size: 14 residues. CDR3 amino acids: CPKEPWQGRDEQYF. In DNA form, the CDR3 reads TGCCCGAAGGAGCCCTGGCAGGGGCGGGACGAGCAGTACTTC.

This clone was seen a single time. The chain recombines TRBV19 with TRBJ2-3; D not certain. Trimming removed 6 bases from V and 5 bases from J, with 15 bases in between. Germline V lookup: CDR1 LNHDA, CDR2 SQIVND (reference sequence). The CDR3 has 14 amino acids. The CDR3 DNA reads TGTGCCAGTAGCACCATACAGATAAGAGATACGCAGTATTTT. This sequence encodes CASSTIQIRDTQYF.

The V call is TRBV4-3, the J call TRBJ2-6, with D unclear. Germline V gene sequence: CDR1 LGHNA, CDR2 YSLEER. CDR3 length: 14 residues. V was pared by 0 bases and J by 4 bases, with 4 bases between. The DNA of the CDR3 is TGCGCCAGCAGCCAAGATCCAGGGGCCAACGTCCTGACTTTC. Residues: CASSQDPGANVLTF.

To note about this clone: Mismatch with germline at one junction end may stem from a read error. This sample also contains other DNA sequences that code for the same CDR3. The V call is TRBV6-5, the J call TRBJ2-7; the match to TRBD1 covers 8 bases. Germline-derived CDR1 and CDR2 are MNHEY and SVGAGI. The CDR3 is 14 residues long. DNA of the CDR3: TGTGCTAGCAGTTACGATGGGACAGGTAGCGAGCAGTACTTC. Protein: CASSYDGTGSEQYF.

This sequence joins TRBV28 and TRBJ1-2; a weak D match, TRBD1 (5 bases). This CDR3 has 15 residues. Looked up from germline, CDR1 is MDHEN and CDR2 is SYDVKM. V dropped 3 bases and J dropped 4 bases, with 15 bases sitting between them. CDR3 region: CASSLGRGNGYGYTF. The CDR3 coding sequence is TGTGCCAGCAGTTTGGGGCGGGGGAATGGCTATGGCTACACCTTC.

This clone was detected only once. The rearrangement uses TRBV11-2 and TRBJ2-3; D might be TRBD1 (6 bases). Trimming pared 2 bases from V and 3 bases from J, leaving 9 bases between. Germline CDR1 is SGHAT and CDR2 is FQNNGV. The CDR3 has 14 amino acids. DNA of the CDR3: TGTGCCAGCAGCTTACAGGGGCGGACAGATACGCAGTATTTT. It yields the protein CASSLQGRTDTQYF.

J is TRBJ2-7 and V is TRBV5-1; 8 nucleotides align to TRBD2. The CDR3 length is 15 residues. Unmatched junction bases numbered 12, after V lost 4 bases and J lost 6 bases. Germline-derived CDR1 and CDR2 are SGHRS and YFSETQ. The CDR3 protein is CASSQKSGSGVEQYF. CDR3 DNA: TGCGCCAGCAGCCAAAAAAGCGGGAGTGGTGTCGAGCAGTACTTC.

This chain links TRBV5-1 with TRBJ1-5; 10 nucleotides agree with TRBD1. Germline trimming cut 4 bases from V and 6 bases from J; bases unmatched to any gene: 7. Germline assignment: CDR1 SGHRS and CDR2 YFSETQ. The CDR3 runs 15 residues. As DNA, the CDR3 is TGCGCCAGCAGCATGGGGACAGGGGAGGGTCAGCCCCAGCATTTT. As protein: CASSMGTGEGQPQHF.

To note about this clone: One junction end disagrees with the germline gene, perhaps due to a read error. This chain connects TRBV6-1 to TRBJ2-7; 12 bases match TRBD2. This CDR3 has 13 residues. CDR1 and CDR2 (germline): MNHNS, SASEGT. The CDR3 is CASSENRLAGEHF. CDR3 DNA sequence: TGTGCCAGCAGTGAAAACCGACTAGCGGGAGAACACTTC.

The rearrangement links TRBV28 to TRBJ2-5; D unresolved. Germline V gives CDR1 MDHEN, CDR2 SYDVKM. This CDR3 contains 13 residues. V lost 11 bases and J lost 4, with 17 bases in between. In DNA, the CDR3 is TGTGCCGCCAGCAAACCAGCGCCAGAGACCCAGTACTTC. Encoded protein: CAASKPAPETQYF.

The chain recombines TRBV7-8 with TRBJ2-7; 9 nucleotides match TRBD2. This CDR3 is 12 amino acids long. Trimming removed 5 bases from V and 6 bases from J; junction bases left unmatched: 2. Germline V gene lookup returns CDR1 SGHVS and CDR2 FQNEAQ. CDR3 region: CASSLGLAEQYF. The CDR3 DNA is TGTGCCAGCAGCCTGGGACTAGCCGAGCAGTACTTC. Complete variable domain (other parts from reference TRBV7-8 and TRBJ2-7): GAGVSQSPRYKVAKRGQDVALRCDPISGHVSLFWYQQALGQGPEFLTYFQNEAQLDKSGLPSDRFFAERPEGSVSTLKIQRTQQEDSAVYLCASSLGLAEQYFGPGTRLTVT.

In regard to this clone: The same CDR3 also results from other DNA sequences found in this sample. The chain couples TRBV6-1 to TRBJ1-4; D might be TRBD1 (5 bases). Trimming shortened V by 3 bases and J by 7 bases, and 12 bases separated the two germline ends. Germline V gene sequence: CDR1 MNHNS, CDR2 SASEGT. The CDR3 sequence is 14 residues long. CDR3 in DNA: TGTGCCAGCAGTGAGGGGACTTCCAGTGAAAAACTGTTTTTT. This gives the protein CASSEGTSSEKLFF.

The rearrangement uses TRBV7-9 and TRBJ2-7, with 7 nucleotides matching TRBD1. Germline CDR1 SEHNR, CDR2 FQNEAQ (reference sequence). The CDR3 covers 16 residues. The junction had 9 bases not matched to a gene; V was cut back by 1 base and J by 3 bases. CDR3 residues: CASSLGLQGPFYEQYF. The CDR3, as DNA: TGTGCCAGCAGCTTAGGTCTACAGGGGCCTTTCTACGAGCAGTACTTC.

The chain employs TRBV18 and TRBJ2-1; 12 bases match TRBD2. The CDR3 is made up of 17 amino acids. CDR1 KGHSH and CDR2 LQKENI come from the germline V gene. V lost 0 bases to trimming and J lost 3 bases; unmatched junction nucleotides: 3. In nucleotides, the CDR3 is TGTGCCAGCTCACCACCGGGACTAGCGGGTCTCTACAATGAGCAGTTCTTC. Amino acids: CASSPPGLAGLYNEQFF.

The chain is built from TRBV19 and TRBJ2-7; 7 bases match TRBD2. From germline, CDR1 is LNHDA and CDR2 SQIVND (reference sequence). There are 15 residues in the CDR3. J gave up 4 bases and V 9 bases, and 15 bases lay outside the gene matches. CDR3 DNA sequence: TGTGCCAGCCGAGAGGGAGGGGCGGGATGGTACGAGCAGTACTTC. The encoded protein is CASREGGAGWYEQYF.

The chain is built from TRBV15 and TRBJ2-7; 8 nucleotides line up with TRBD2. The ends lost 0 bases at V and 3 bases at J; junction bases unmatched: 4. The germline V gene encodes CDR1 LNHNV and CDR2 YYDKDF (reference sequence). The CDR3 runs to 15 residues. DNA of the CDR3: TGTGCCACCAGCAGAGAGCCCGGGGGGGACTACGAGCAGTACTTC. Residues: CATSREPGGDYEQYF. Full variable domain (rest looked up from reference TRBV15 and TRBJ2-7): DAMVIQNPRYQVTQFGKPVTLSCSQTLNHNVMYWYQQKSSQAPKLLFHYYDKDFNNEADTPDNFQSRRPNTSFCFLDIRSPGLGDTAMYLCATSREPGGDYEQYFGPGTRLTVT.

The gene calls are TRBV4-1 and TRBJ2-7, with D maybe TRBD2 (6 bases). This CDR3 has 14 residues. Trimming left V 6 bases short and J 0 bases short, with 12 bases between. Germline V gene data show CDR1 as MGHRA and CDR2 as YSYEKL. Here the CDR3 DNA reads TGCGCCAGCAGTCTTTCCGGGAGCTCCTACGAGCAGTACTTC. Translating gives CASSLSGSSYEQYF.

The CDR3 loop is CASSVDINSGNTIYF. The CDR3 coding sequence is TGTGCCAGCAGCGTCGACATCAACTCTGGAAACACCATATATTTT. V is TRBV9 and J is TRBJ1-3; D is undetermined. CDR1 and CDR2 from the germline V gene are SGDLS and YYNGEE. Trimming shortened V by 2 bases and J by 0 bases, and 9 bases separated the two germline ends. This CDR3 is built from 15 residues.

The gene calls are TRBV9 and TRBJ1-2; D is possibly TRBD1 (5 bases). V was shortened by 3 bases and J by 6 bases, with 9 bases between the two germline ends. CDR1 is SGDLS, CDR2 YYNGEE, per germline. This CDR3 has 12 amino acids. CDR3 in DNA: TGTGCCAGCAGCGGACAGAAGAATGGCTACACCTTC. Protein sequence: CASSGQKNGYTF.

The chain uses TRBV28 and TRBJ2-5, with TRBD2 matching 8 bases. The trim removed 7 bases at V and 6 bases at J, leaving 16 bases unmatched. CDR3 length equals 16 residues. The germline V gene encodes CDR1 MDHEN and CDR2 SYDVKM. This CDR3 is CASTSQGPAGVKTQYF. Written as DNA, the CDR3 is TGTGCCAGCACCTCACAAGGCCCAGCGGGAGTTAAGACCCAGTACTTC.